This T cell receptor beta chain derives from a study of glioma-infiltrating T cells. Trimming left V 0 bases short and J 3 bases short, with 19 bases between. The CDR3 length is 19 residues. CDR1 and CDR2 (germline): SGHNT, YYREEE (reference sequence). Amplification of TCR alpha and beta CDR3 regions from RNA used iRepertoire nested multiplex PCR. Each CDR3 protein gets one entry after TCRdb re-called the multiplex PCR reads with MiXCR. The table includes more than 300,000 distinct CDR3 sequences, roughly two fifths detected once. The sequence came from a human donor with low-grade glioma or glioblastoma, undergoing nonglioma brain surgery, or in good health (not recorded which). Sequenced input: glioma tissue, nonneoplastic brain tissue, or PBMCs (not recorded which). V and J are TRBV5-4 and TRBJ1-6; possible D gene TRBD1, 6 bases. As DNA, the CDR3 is TGTGCCAGCAGCTTGGGGGGTCGGGACACCGAATTCTATAATTCACCCCTCCACTTT. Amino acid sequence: CASSLGGRDTEFYNSPLHF.